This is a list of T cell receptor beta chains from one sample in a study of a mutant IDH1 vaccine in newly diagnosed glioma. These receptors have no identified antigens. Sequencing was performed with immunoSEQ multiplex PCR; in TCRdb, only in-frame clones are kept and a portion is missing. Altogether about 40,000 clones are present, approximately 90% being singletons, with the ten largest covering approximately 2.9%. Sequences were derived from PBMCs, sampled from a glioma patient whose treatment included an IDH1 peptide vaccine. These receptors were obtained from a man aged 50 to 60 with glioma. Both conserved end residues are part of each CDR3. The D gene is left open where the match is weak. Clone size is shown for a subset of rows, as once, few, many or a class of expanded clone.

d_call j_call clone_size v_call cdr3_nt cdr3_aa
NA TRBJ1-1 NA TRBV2 TGTGCCAGTCTAACAGGCAACACTGAAGCTTTCTTT CASLTGNTEAFF
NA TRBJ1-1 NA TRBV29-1 TGCAGCGTTCATAGGACTGAAGCTTTCTTT CSVHRTEAFF
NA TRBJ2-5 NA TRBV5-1 TGCGCCAGCGGTCAGCTCCGCCGGGACATCCAACAAGAGACCCAGTACTTC CASGQLRRDIQQETQYF
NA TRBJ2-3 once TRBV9 TGTGCCAGCAGCGCCGGGAGATACACAGATACGCGGTATTTT CASSAGRYTDTRYF
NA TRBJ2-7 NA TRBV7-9 TGTGCCAGCAGCTTAGCGGGGGCGGGCTTCGAGCAGTACTTC CASSLAGAGFEQYF
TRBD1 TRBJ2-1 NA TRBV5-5 TGTGCCAGCAGCTTGGCAGTTATTGGACAGGGATTCTCCTACAATGAGCAGTTCTTC CASSLAVIGQGFSYNEQFF
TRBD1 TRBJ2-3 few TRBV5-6 TGTGCCAGCAGCTTGGGAGTCCGGGACAGGGTTACAGATACGCAGTATTTT CASSLGVRDRVTDTQYF
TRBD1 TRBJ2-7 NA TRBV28 TGTGCCAGCAGGGACGTGACAGGGGCCTACGAGCAGTACTTC CASRDVTGAYEQYF
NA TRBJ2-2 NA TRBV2 TGTGCCAGCAGTTTCCTAGGGAACACCGGGGAGCTGTTTTTT CASSFLGNTGELFF
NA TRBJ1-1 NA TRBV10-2 TGCGCCAGCAGTGAGGGGAGGCGAACTGAAGCTTTCTTT CASSEGRRTEAFF
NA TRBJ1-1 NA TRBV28 TGTGCCAGCACCCCGCGGCGGACTGAAGCTTTCTTT CASTPRRTEAFF